This record covers a single T cell receptor beta chain. Its antigen specificity is not known. The record has no base qualities; no much larger clone is one base away. The library was produced with the immunoSEQ multiplex PCR assay. On the authors' methods: A statistical classification framework was built for diagnosing cytomegalovirus status from the catalog of TCR beta chain sequences. Imported from immuneACCESS, the table was reduced by TCRdb to in-frame sequences with V and J called. These copies leave out some clones; in studies compared against another copy, an unresolved V gene accounts for under half, and the cause of the remainder is not known. D and trimming come from the DNA, and the V and J calls and clone size come from that table. The sample includes roughly 60,000 clones, with roughly 91% observed a single time. The top ten clonotypes cover 2.2% of the sample. These data are taken from a study of cytomegalovirus exposure and HLA in healthy donors (TCRdb year 2017). Notes on the research overall: According to a later analysis, the 120 or so validation repertoires were produced on the same platform as the 680 or so repertoires of the first cohort. A separate validation cohort of 90 to 150 different subjects was used in addition to the roughly 700-subject first cohort. The study aimed to test whether cataloging public T cell receptors could reveal signatures of past pathogen exposure. To predict cytomegalovirus infection status, the study combined high-throughput TCR immunosequencing, statistical association of individual TCRs with disease status, and machine learning. Results and caveats for the whole study, not just this receptor: While some public TCRs were present in many individuals, most TCR sequences turned up only very rarely across donors. According to the authors, the approach could potentially be generalized to other disease states and immunological phenotypes. Three of the identified cytomegalovirus-associated TCR beta chains were confirmed in vitro to be specific for cytomegalovirus antigens. In the study, 150 to 200 TCR beta chains were listed as associated with cytomegalovirus. Cytomegalovirus status was reported to be diagnosed by the classifier with high specificity and sensitivity in both the original and validation cohorts. A later analysis lacked HLA typing for the validation cohort, so it scored co-occurrence in that cohort across all 110 or so repertoires. Subsequent analysis determined that TCRs grouped into clusters in the first cohort also showed a tendency toward co-occurrence across the roughly 120 validation repertoires, and 90% to 95% of cluster scores exceeded 0.

For CDR1 and CDR2, the germline V gene lists SGHTS and YDEGEE. Including the terminal cysteine and phenylalanine, the CDR3 comprises 15 residues. Here the CDR3 DNA is all that survives: 45 bases in frame from base 1. Clipping removes 3 bases from V and 3 bases from J, with 6 as the unmatched junction base count. The donors were included in the validation cohort of 90 to 150 subjects, a group kept apart from the roughly 670-subject first cohort. The sample taken for sequencing was PBMCs. Recombination connected TRBV5-8 to TRBJ1-5; 7 central bases correspond to TRBD1. This TCR was recovered from a woman aged 25 to 39 in good health and CMV-seronegative. The CDR3 sequence is CASSSNRGSNQPQHF. DNA sequence: TGTGCCAGCAGCTCGAACAGGGGATCCAATCAGCCCCAGCATTTT. With all but the CDR3 taken from the reference TRBV5-8 and TRBJ1-5 genes, the full variable domain is: EAGVTQSPTHLIKTRGQQATLRCSPISGHTSVYWYQQALGLGLQFLLWYDEGEERNRGNFPPRFSGRQFPNYSSELNVNALELEDSALYLCASSSNRGSNQPQHFGDGTRLSIL.